These T cell receptor beta chains were read from a single sample in a study of T cells in Graves' hyperthyroidism and ophthalmopathy. Each CDR3 protein gets one entry after TCRdb re-called the multiplex PCR reads with MiXCR. The table shows almost 600,000 distinct CDR3 sequences, with roughly 13% occurring only once. Sequenced: blood. The origin of the receptors is a young woman with Graves' hyperthyroidism that later progressed to Graves' ophthalmopathy. Both conserved end residues are part of each CDR3. Each record gives: D gene, J gene, V gene, clone size, CDR3 DNA, CDR3 protein. A D gene is named only where the DNA matches it firmly. Where a row states a size, it is once, few, many or the class of an expanded clone; other rows omit it.

>-|TRBJ2-2|TRBV2|many
TGTGCCAGCAGTATAGATGGGAGGAGCACCGGGGAGCTGTTTTTT
CASSIDGRSTGELFF
>-|TRBJ1-1|TRBV7-9|few
TGTGCCAGCGGCAAGGTCATGAACACTGAAGCTTTCTTT
CASGKVMNTEAFF
>-|TRBJ1-2|TRBV6-1|many
TGTGCCAGCAGTCCTTCCCATGGCTACACCTTC
CASSPSHGYTF
>TRBD1|TRBJ1-4|TRBV11-2|many
TGTGCCAGCAGCTCCAGACAGGGGGCAGTGGTTGAAAAACTGTTTTTT
CASSSRQGAVVEKLFF
>-|TRBJ1-3|TRBV18|-
TGTGCCAGCTCACCAACATACGCTGGAAACACCATATATTTT
CASSPTYAGNTIYF
>-|TRBJ2-7|TRBV20-1|many
TGCAGTGCCGCGGGCCACCGAGGCGTATACGAGCAGTACTTC
CSAAGHRGVYEQYF
>TRBD2|TRBJ2-2|TRBV12-3/TRBV12-4|-
TGTGCCAGCAGTTGGGGGGGGAGAGACACCGGGGAGCTGTTTTTT
CASSWGGRDTGELFF
>-|TRBJ1-5|TRBV27|few
TGTGCCAGCAGTTTCTATCCGACAACACGTCAGCCCCAGCATTTT
CASSFYPTTRQPQHF
>TRBD2|TRBJ2-5|TRBV7-2|-
TGTGCCAGCAGTTTAGGGCTAGCGGGAGGGCCGGGGACCCAGTACTTC
CASSLGLAGGPGTQYF
>TRBD2|TRBJ2-2|TRBV5-1|-
TGCGCCAGCCGACTAGCGGGAGGGCCTTCCGGGGAGCTGTTTTTT
CASRLAGGPSGELFF
>TRBD1|TRBJ2-3|TRBV18|many
TGTGCCAGCTCACGAGGGACAGGGGACGATACGCAGTATTTT
CASSRGTGDDTQYF
>-|TRBJ2-3|TRBV27|-
TGTGCCAGCAGTTTAGCTAGCACAGATAGGCAGTATTTT
CASSLASTDRQYF
>-|TRBJ1-6|TRBV6-5|-
TGTGCCAGCAGTTACTCAGACAAGCCGGGCCTCCACTTT
CASSYSDKPGLHF
>-|TRBJ2-2|TRBV12-3/TRBV12-4|many
TGTGCCAGCAGAAGGGACACCGGGGAGCTGTTTTTT
CASRRDTGELFF
>-|TRBJ1-1|TRBV27|many
TGTGCCAGCAACGGGGGGAGCACTGAAGCTTTCTTT
CASNGGSTEAFF
>-|TRBJ1-3|TRBV28|-
TGTGCCAGCAGCACTCGGTCCGAGCGGGACACCTCGACGGGAAACACCATATATTTT
CASSTRSERDTSTGNTIYF
>TRBD2|TRBJ2-1|TRBV15|-
TGTGCCACCAGCAATATAGCGGGAGATGGACAGTTCTTC
CATSNIAGDGQFF
>TRBD1|TRBJ1-1|TRBV28|many
TGTGCCAGCAGTCTACCGGGACAGGGGTATTTGGACACTGAAGCTTTCTTT
CASSLPGQGYLDTEAFF
>TRBD2|TRBJ2-4|TRBV6-1|many
TGTGCCAGCAAGTCGGGGGGTACCAAAAACATTCAGTACTTC
CASKSGGTKNIQYF
>-|TRBJ2-3|TRBV7-2|many
TGTGCATGTGGGGATTACACAGATACGCAGTATTTT
CACGDYTDTQYF
>-|TRBJ1-2|TRBV11-3|many
TGTGCCAGCAGCTACAGCGAACGTAACTATGGCTACACCTTC
CASSYSERNYGYTF
>TRBD1|TRBJ2-1|TRBV6-1|-
TGTGCCAGCAGTTGGATGGGACAGGATCACAATGAGCAGTTCTTC
CASSWMGQDHNEQFF
>-|TRBJ2-7|TRBV7-2|many
TGTGCCAGCAGCTTAGGGGGCGGGACCTACGAGCAGTACTTC
CASSLGGGTYEQYF
>TRBD2|TRBJ2-3|TRBV11-2|-
TGTGCCAGCAGCTTAGGGTGGACTAGCGGAAGCACAGATACGCAGTATTTT
CASSLGWTSGSTDTQYF
>-|TRBJ2-1|TRBV6-2/TRBV6-3|few
TGTGCCAGCAGTCTTAACGATCCTCCCTACAATGAGCAGTTCTTC
CASSLNDPPYNEQFF
>-|TRBJ2-4|TRBV28|many
TGTGCCAGCAGTTTCCGACTCATGGGGGGCAAAAACATTCAGTACTTC
CASSFRLMGGKNIQYF
>TRBD2|TRBJ2-1|TRBV2|many
TGTGCCAGCAGTCCGGGACTAGCGAGATCTGAGCAGTTCTTC
CASSPGLARSEQFF
>-|TRBJ2-7|TRBV2|many
TGTGCCAGCAGTGAACTGCGCCTTATGAACGAGCAGTACTTC
CASSELRLMNEQYF
>TRBD2|TRBJ2-7|TRBV10-2|many
TGCGCCAGCACGGGGGGTCCCGCGGGGGAGCAGTACTTC
CASTGGPAGEQYF
>-|TRBJ2-1|TRBV6-1|many
TGTGCCAGCAGTGAGGGGGGACGCCGAGGTCAGTTCTTC
CASSEGGRRGQFF
>TRBD1|TRBJ2-5|TRBV11-2|many
TGTGCCAGCAGCTTTCTCGACAGGGGACAAGAGACCCAGTACTTC
CASSFLDRGQETQYF
>-|TRBJ2-7|TRBV28|many
TGTGCCAGCAGTCCCTCATCCAGGGAATCCTACGAGCAGTACTTC
CASSPSSRESYEQYF
>-|TRBJ2-1|TRBV9|few
TGTGCCAGCAGCTTAAGCAGCAATTCCTACAATGAGCAGTTCTTC
CASSLSSNSYNEQFF
>-|TRBJ1-1|TRBV6-1|-
TGTGCCAGCAGTATCCTAATAACAGGGAGCAACACTGAAGCTTTCTTT
CASSILITGSNTEAFF
>-|TRBJ1-6|TRBV28|many
TGTGCCAGCAGACCCGGGACGGTATCTTTCTTCCACGCCCTCCACTTT
CASRPGTVSFFHALHF
>-|TRBJ2-2|TRBV2|many
TGTGCCAGCAGGGCTAATGAGGCCACCGGGGAGCTGTTTTTT
CASRANEATGELFF
>-|TRBJ2-1|TRBV20-1|many
TGCAGTGCTAGAAGGCTTGACCTCAATGAGCAGTTCTTC
CSARRLDLNEQFF
>-|TRBJ1-1|TRBV6-9|-
TGTGCCAGCAGTTACGGGGGGAGCGGCACTGAAGCTTTCTTT
CASSYGGSGTEAFF
>-|TRBJ2-3|TRBV20-1|many
TGCAGTGCTAGAGATGGGGGAGACCCAGATACGCAGTATTTT
CSARDGGDPDTQYF
>TRBD2|TRBJ2-5|TRBV4-1|-
TGCGCCAGCAGCCAACCCAGACTAGCGGGAGAGACCCAGTACTTC
CASSQPRLAGETQYF
>TRBD1|TRBJ1-5|TRBV19|-
TGTGCCAGTACCAGGGGGACAGGGTATCAGCCCCAGCATTTT
CASTRGTGYQPQHF
>-|TRBJ1-1|TRBV20-1|-
TGCAGTGGTCCGGGTCGAACTGGGGTAAACACTGAAGCTTTCTTT
CSGPGRTGVNTEAFF
>-|TRBJ2-1|TRBV12-3/TRBV12-4|many
TGTGCCAGCAGCCCAGGAGGGAGGAGGTCCTACAATGAGCAGTTCTTC
CASSPGGRRSYNEQFF
>TRBD2|TRBJ2-1|TRBV19|-
TGTGCCAGTAGTACCCTACTAGCGGGAGTTTCCGAGCAGTTCTTC
CASSTLLAGVSEQFF
>TRBD1|TRBJ2-7|TRBV20-1|many
TGCAGTGCCTTGTCAGGGGGCTCCTACGAGCAGTACTTC
CSALSGGSYEQYF
>-|TRBJ1-4|TRBV28|many
TGTGCCAGCAGCCAGAGAGAGAAGGTTCGGGGTGAAAAACTGTTTTTT
CASSQREKVRGEKLFF
>-|TRBJ2-1|TRBV30|many
TGTGCCTGGAGTGCTGGGGGCGCCTTCAGTCCCTACAATGAGCAGTTCTTC
CAWSAGGAFSPYNEQFF
>-|TRBJ1-1|TRBV11-2|many
TGTGCATGCGCCAGGATGAACACTGAAGCTTTCTTT
CACARMNTEAFF
>-|TRBJ2-1|TRBV5-1|few
TGCGCCAGCAGCTCCCAGACAGTGGGCTTCGACAATGAGCAGTTCTTC
CASSSQTVGFDNEQFF
>TRBD2|TRBJ2-2|TRBV2|many
TGTGCCAGCAGTCCGGGACTCGGGAGGGGCACCGGGGAGCTGTTTTTT
CASSPGLGRGTGELFF
>-|TRBJ1-5|TRBV10-3|many
TGTGCCATCAGTGAGGGGTCGGACGGCAATCAGCCCCAGCATTTT
CAISEGSDGNQPQHF
>-|TRBJ1-6|TRBV12-3/TRBV12-4|many
TGTGCCAGCAGTCCGACAGGATCGAATTCACCCCTCCACTTT
CASSPTGSNSPLHF
>TRBD1|TRBJ2-1|TRBV7-2|many
TGTGCCAGCAGCTCAACGACAGGGGGCGCGTGGAATGAGCAGTTCTTC
CASSSTTGGAWNEQFF
>TRBD2|TRBJ2-7|TRBV7-9|-
TGTGCCAGCAGCTTAGCGGGGACTAGCGGGAGATACGAGCAGTACTTC
CASSLAGTSGRYEQYF
>-|TRBJ1-1|TRBV2|many
TGTGCCAGCAGCGAGGGAATCGGGAACACTGAAGCTTTCTTT
CASSEGIGNTEAFF
>-|TRBJ1-1|TRBV30|-
TGTGCCTGGAGTGTACTTCCCTACACTGAAGCTTTCTTT
CAWSVLPYTEAFF
>-|TRBJ2-2|TRBV6-5|-
TGTGCCAGCAGTTACATCGCCAGCGGGGAGCTGTTTTTT
CASSYIASGELFF
>-|TRBJ1-2|TRBV7-9|few
TGTGCCAGCCTTGGCCCCGGGACCCTAATATATGGCTACACCTTC
CASLGPGTLIYGYTF
>TRBD1|TRBJ1-2|TRBV28|many
TGTGCCAGCAGAACCGACAGGGGCTGGCATGGCTACACCTTC
CASRTDRGWHGYTF
>-|TRBJ1-2|TRBV2|many
TGTGCCAGCAGTGTGCGGGCGGGTGGCTACACCTTC
CASSVRAGGYTF